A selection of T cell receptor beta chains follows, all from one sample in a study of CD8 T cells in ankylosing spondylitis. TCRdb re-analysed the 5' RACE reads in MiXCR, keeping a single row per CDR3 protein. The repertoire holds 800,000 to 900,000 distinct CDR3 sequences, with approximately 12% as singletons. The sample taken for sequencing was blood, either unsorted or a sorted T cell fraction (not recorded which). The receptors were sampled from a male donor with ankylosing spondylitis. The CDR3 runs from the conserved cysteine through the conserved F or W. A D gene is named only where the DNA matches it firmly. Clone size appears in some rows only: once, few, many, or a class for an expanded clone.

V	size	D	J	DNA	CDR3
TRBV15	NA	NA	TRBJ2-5	TGTGCCACCAGCAGACTGGACTACCAAGAGACCCAGTACTTC	CATSRLDYQETQYF
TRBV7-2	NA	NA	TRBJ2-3	TGTGCCAGCAGCTTCCGCCCGGGGGATACGCAGTATTTT	CASSFRPGDTQYF
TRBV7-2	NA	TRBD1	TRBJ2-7	TGTGCCAGCAGCCAGCACGGGACAGGGCCCTACGAGCAGTACTTC	CASSQHGTGPYEQYF
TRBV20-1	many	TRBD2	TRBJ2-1	TGCAGTAATCTCTTAGCGGGACTCTACAATGAGCAGTTCTTC	CSNLLAGLYNEQFF
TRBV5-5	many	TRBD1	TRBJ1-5	TGTGCCAGCAGCTTGAGACAGGGGGCTAGCAATCAGCCCCAGCATTTT	CASSLRQGASNQPQHF
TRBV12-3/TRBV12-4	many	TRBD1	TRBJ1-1	TGTGCCAGCAGTGGACAGGGGGAGGCTGAAGCTTTCTTT	CASSGQGEAEAFF
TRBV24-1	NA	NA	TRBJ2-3	TGTGCCACCAGTGATCCAGGCACAGATACGCAGTATTTT	CATSDPGTDTQYF
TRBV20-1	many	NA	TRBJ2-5	TGCAGTGCTCCGCTCAGGACGCGGGGAGAGACCCAGTACTTC	CSAPLRTRGETQYF
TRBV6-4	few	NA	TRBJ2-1	TGTGCCAGCAGTGAGTACTTAAGCTCCTACAATGAGCAGTTCTTC	CASSEYLSSYNEQFF
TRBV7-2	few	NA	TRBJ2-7	TGTGCCAGCAGCTTACTAGGTCTCTTGTCCGAGCAGTACTTC	CASSLLGLLSEQYF
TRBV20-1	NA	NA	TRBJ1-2	TGCAGTGCTAGGACACACGAAAAATATGGCTACACCTTC	CSARTHEKYGYTF
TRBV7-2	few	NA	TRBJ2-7	TGTGCCAGCAGCGGTCTTCCCTCAGGAGCCCTCGAGCAGTACTTC	CASSGLPSGALEQYF
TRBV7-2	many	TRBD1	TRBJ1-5	TGTGCCAGCAGCTTCCGGACAGGCCCTGAGAATCAGCCCCAGCATTTT	CASSFRTGPENQPQHF
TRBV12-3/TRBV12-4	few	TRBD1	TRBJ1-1	TGTGCCAGCAGTCCCGGGACAGGGGGTCCGAACACTGAAGCTTTCTTT	CASSPGTGGPNTEAFF
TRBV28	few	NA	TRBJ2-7	TGTGCCGCCAAGAGGGGAGGTTACGAGCAGTACTTC	CAAKRGGYEQYF
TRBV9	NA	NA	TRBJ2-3	TGTGCCAGCAGCGTATTAGGCGGAGATACGCAGTATTTT	CASSVLGGDTQYF
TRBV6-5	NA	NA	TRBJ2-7	TGTGCCAGCAGTTACGTAGCAGGTCGTACCTACGAGCAGTACTTC	CASSYVAGRTYEQYF
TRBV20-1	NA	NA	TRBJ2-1	TGCAGTGCACCTAAGGTCGGGATCTCCTACAATGAGCAGTTCTTC	CSAPKVGISYNEQFF
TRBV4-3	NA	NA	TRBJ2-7	TGCGCCAGCAGCAACCTGGTGGGTTTTTCCTACGAGCAGTACTTC	CASSNLVGFSYEQYF
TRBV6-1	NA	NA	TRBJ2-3	TGTGCCAGCAGTGGGACACCACGTAGCACAGATACGCAGTATTTT	CASSGTPRSTDTQYF
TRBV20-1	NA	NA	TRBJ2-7	TGCAGTGCTTCCCGGTCCCAGGCGACCTACGAGCAGTACTTC	CSASRSQATYEQYF
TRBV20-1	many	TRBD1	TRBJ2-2	TGCAGTGCTAGACGCACAGGGGGCACCGGGGAGCTGTTTTTT	CSARRTGGTGELFF
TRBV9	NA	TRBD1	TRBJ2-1	TGTGCCAGCAGCCCCCGACAGGGACAATCTTTCTACAATGAGCAGTTCTTC	CASSPRQGQSFYNEQFF
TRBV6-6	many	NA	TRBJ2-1	TGTGCCAGCAGTCCAAGGGATGAGCAGTTCTTC	CASSPRDEQFF
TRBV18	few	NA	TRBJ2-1	TGTGCCAGCTCACCACGGCAGGGGTCCAGGGATGAGCAGTTCTTC	CASSPRQGSRDEQFF
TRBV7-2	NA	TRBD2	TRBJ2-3	TGTGCCAGCAGCAAATCGCGGGGGGGTAGCACAGATACGCAGTATTTT	CASSKSRGGSTDTQYF
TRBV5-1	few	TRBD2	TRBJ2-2	TGCGCCAGCAGCTTGGATCTAGCGGGACCCACCGGGGAGCTGTTTTTT	CASSLDLAGPTGELFF
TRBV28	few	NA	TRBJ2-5	TGTGCCACTACGCGCGGAATTTCAGGGCTCGGGGAGACCCAGTACTTC	CATTRGISGLGETQYF
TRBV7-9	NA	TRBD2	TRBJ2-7	TGTGCCAGCAGCCAACTAGCGGGAATTACCTACGAGCAGTACTTC	CASSQLAGITYEQYF
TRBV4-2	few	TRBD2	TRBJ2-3	TGTGCCAGCAGCCAACGGACTAGCGGGAGGGCGGGGAGGCCAGATACGCAGTATTTT	CASSQRTSGRAGRPDTQYF
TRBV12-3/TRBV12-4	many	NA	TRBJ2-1	TGTGCCAGCAGTTCCCCGGGTAGCGGATACTACAATGAGCAGTTCTTC	CASSSPGSGYYNEQFF
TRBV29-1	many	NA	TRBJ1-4	TGCAGCATCACAAGAGGAAGTGAAAAACTGTTTTTT	CSITRGSEKLFF
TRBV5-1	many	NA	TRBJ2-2	TGCGCCAGCAGCCAGAATCCGGGGATGGGCACCGGGGAGCTGTTTTTT	CASSQNPGMGTGELFF
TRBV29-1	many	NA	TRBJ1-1	TGCAGCGTGGGGGGTTGGGGCACTGAAGCTTTCTTT	CSVGGWGTEAFF
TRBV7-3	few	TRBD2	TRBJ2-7	TGTGCCAGCAGTTTAACAAGCGGGGTCAGCTCCTACGAGCAGTACTTC	CASSLTSGVSSYEQYF
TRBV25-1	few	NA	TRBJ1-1	TGTGCCAGCAGTGAACAGTTGAACACTGAAGCTTTCTTT	CASSEQLNTEAFF
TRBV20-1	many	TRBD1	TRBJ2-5	TGCAGTGCTAGGTCCCGGACAGGACAAGAGACCCAGTACTTC	CSARSRTGQETQYF